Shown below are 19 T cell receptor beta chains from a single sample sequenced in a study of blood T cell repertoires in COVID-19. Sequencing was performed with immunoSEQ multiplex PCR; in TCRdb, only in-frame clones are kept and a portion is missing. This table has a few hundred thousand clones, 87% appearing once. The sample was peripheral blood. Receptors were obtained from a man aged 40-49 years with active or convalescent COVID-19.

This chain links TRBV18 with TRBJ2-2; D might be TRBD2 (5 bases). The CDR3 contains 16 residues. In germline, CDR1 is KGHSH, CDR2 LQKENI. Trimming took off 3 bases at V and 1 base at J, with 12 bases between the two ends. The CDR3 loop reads CASSPTTRENTGELFF. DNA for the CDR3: TGTGCCAGCTCACCCACCACACGGGAGAACACCGGGGAGCTGTTTTTT.

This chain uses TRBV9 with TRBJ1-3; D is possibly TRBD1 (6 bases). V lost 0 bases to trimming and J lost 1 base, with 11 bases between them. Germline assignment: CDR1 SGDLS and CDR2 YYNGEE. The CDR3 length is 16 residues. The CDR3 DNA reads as TGTGCCAGCAGCGTAGGGACAGAGCCTTCTGGAAACACCATATATTTT. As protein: CASSVGTEPSGNTIYF. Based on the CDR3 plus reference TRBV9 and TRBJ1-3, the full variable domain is DSGVTQTPKHLITATGQRVTLRCSPRSGDLSVYWYQQSLDQGLQFLIQYYNGEERAKGNILERFSAQQFPDLHSELNLSSLELGDSALYFCASSVGTEPSGNTIYFGEGSWLTVV.

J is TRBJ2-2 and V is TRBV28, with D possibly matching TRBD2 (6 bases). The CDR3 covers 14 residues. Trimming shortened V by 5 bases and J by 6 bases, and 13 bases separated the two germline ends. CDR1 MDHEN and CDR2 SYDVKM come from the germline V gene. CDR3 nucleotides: TGTGCCAGCAGTCCGATCGGGGGTCCCGGGGAGCTGTTTTTT. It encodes CASSPIGGPGELFF.

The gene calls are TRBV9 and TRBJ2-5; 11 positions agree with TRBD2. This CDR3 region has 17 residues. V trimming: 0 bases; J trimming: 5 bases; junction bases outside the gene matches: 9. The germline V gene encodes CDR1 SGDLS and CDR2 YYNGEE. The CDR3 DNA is TGTGCCAGCAGCGTAGGAGCTAGCGGGGGGAGGGTGGAGACCCAGTACTTC. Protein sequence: CASSVGASGGRVETQYF.

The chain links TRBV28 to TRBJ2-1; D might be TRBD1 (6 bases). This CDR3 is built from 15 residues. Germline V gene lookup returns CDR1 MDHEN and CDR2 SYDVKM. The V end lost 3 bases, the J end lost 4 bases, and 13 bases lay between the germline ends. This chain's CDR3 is CASSFGDRLYNEQFF. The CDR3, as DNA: TGTGCCAGCAGTTTTGGTGACAGGCTGTACAATGAGCAGTTCTTC.

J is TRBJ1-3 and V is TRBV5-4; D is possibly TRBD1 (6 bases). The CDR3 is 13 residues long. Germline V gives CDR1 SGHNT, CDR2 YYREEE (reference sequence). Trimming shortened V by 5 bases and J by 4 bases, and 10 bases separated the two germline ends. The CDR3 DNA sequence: TGTGCCAGCAGTATTGACAGGGGAAACACCATATATTTT. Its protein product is CASSIDRGNTIYF.

This chain's CDR3 is CSASAGELFF. CDR3 nucleotides: TGCAGCGCTTCGGCCGGGGAGCTGTTTTTT. The J gene is TRBJ2-2, the V gene TRBV29-1, with D unclear. The V gene lost 7 bases and the J gene lost 6 bases, with 6 bases spanning the gap. Per the germline V gene, CDR1 is SQVTM and CDR2 is ANQGSEA. The CDR3 has 10 amino acids.

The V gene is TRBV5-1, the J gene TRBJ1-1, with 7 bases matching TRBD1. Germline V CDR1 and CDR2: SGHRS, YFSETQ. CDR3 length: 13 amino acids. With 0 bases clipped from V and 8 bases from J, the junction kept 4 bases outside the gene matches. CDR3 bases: TGCGCCAGCAGCTTGGAGGGGGCAGGAGAAGCTTTCTTT. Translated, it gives CASSLEGAGEAFF.

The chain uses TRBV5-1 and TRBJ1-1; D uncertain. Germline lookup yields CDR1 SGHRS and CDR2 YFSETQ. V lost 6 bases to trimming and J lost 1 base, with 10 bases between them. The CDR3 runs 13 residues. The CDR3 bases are TGCGCCAGCAAGTCCCTACCGAACACTGAAGCTTTCTTT. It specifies CASKSLPNTEAFF.

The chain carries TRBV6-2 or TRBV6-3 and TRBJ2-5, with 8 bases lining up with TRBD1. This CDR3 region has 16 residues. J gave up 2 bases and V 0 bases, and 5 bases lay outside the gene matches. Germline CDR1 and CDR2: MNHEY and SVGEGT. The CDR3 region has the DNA TGTGCCAGCAGTTACTCAAGAACAGGGGGACAAGAGACCCAGTACTTC. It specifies CASSYSRTGGQETQYF.

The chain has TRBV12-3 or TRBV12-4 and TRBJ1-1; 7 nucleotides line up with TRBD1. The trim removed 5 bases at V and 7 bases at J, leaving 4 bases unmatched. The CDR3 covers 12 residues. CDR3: CASSESGGEAFF. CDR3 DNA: TGTGCCAGCAGTGAATCAGGGGGTGAAGCTTTCTTT.

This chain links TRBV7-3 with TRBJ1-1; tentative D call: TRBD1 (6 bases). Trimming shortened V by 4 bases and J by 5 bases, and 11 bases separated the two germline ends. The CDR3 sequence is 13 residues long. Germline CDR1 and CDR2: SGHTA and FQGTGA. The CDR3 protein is CASSSGGRTEAFF. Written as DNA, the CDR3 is TGTGCCAGCAGCTCGGGGGGGCGAACTGAAGCTTTCTTT.

The CDR3 DNA sequence: TGTGCCAGCTCACCAGACAGGGGGCAACTATCTACCTATGGCTACACCTTC. This codes for CASSPDRGQLSTYGYTF. The gene calls are TRBV18 and TRBJ1-2, with 10 bases lining up with TRBD1. CDR1 and CDR2 from the germline V gene are KGHSH and LQKENI. V shed 2 bases, J shed 4 bases, and the junction held 10 bases outside the gene matches. This CDR3 is built from 17 residues.

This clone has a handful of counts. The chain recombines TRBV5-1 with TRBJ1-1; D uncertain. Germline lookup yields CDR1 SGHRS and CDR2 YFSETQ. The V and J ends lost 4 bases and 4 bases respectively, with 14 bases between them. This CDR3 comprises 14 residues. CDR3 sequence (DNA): TGCGCCAGCAGCCCCAGAACCCGAGGCACTGAAGCTTTCTTT. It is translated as CASSPRTRGTEAFF.

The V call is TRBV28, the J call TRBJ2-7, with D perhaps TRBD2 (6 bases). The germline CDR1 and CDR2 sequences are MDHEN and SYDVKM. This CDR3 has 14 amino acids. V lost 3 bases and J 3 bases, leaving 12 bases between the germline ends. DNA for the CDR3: TGTGCCAGCAGTTTTCTCCCGGGAGACTACGAGCAGTACTTC. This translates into CASSFLPGDYEQYF.

This chain's CDR3 is CARSLGQSTDTQYF. CDR3 sequence (DNA): TGTGCCAGAAGCCTGGGACAGAGCACAGATACGCAGTATTTT. The chain combines TRBV5-3 with TRBJ2-3; 7 bases map to TRBD1. TRBV5-3 falls under the ORF class, with uncertain function. V gave up 4 bases and J gave up 0 bases; unmatched junction bases: 2. CDR3 length equals 14 residues.

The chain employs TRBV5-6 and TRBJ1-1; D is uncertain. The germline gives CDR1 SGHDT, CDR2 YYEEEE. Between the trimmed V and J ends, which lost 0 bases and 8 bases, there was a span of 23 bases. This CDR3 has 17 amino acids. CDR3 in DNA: TGTGCCAGCAGCTTGGTTGATGGGGTAGCGGAACCTGGGGAAGCTTTCTTT. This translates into CASSLVDGVAEPGEAFF.

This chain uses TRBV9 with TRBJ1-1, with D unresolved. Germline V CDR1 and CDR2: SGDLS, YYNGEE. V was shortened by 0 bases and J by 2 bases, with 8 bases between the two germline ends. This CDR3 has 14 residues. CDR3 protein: CASSVVYGNTEAFF. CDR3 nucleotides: TGTGCCAGCAGCGTAGTCTACGGTAACACTGAAGCTTTCTTT. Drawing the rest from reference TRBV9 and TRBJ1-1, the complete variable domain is DSGVTQTPKHLITATGQRVTLRCSPRSGDLSVYWYQQSLDQGLQFLIQYYNGEERAKGNILERFSAQQFPDLHSELNLSSLELGDSALYFCASSVVYGNTEAFFGQGTRLTVV.

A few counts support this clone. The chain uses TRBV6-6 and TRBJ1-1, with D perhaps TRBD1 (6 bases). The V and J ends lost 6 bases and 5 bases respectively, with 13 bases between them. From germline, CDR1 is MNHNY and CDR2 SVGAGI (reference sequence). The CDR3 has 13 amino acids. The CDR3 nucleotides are TGTGCCAGCAGAAGGACAGCTCAGACTGAAGCTTTCTTT. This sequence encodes CASRRTAQTEAFF.